The rows below give T cell receptor beta chains drawn from one sample of a study of identical twins. TCRdb called the 5' RACE reads again in MiXCR, with one record for every CDR3 protein. The table has fewer than 650,000 distinct CDR3 sequences, 7.5% to 10% seen once. The sample also formed part of further work on yellow fever vaccine responses in identical twins.

Sequencing was carried out using PBMCs. The receptors were gathered from a woman younger than 30 in good health. Both conserved end residues are part of each CDR3. The D gene is left open where the match is weak. Size tells how often a clone was seen (once, few, many) or the class of an expanded clone, and some rows leave it out.

clone size | J gene | D gene | V gene | CDR3 DNA | CDR3 protein
many | TRBJ1-5 | NA | TRBV5-1 | TGCGCCAGCAGCTTGGACGTGGCGCAGCCCCAGCATTTT | CASSLDVAQPQHF
few | TRBJ2-4 | NA | TRBV7-7 | TGTGCTAGCAGCCGGCGGTTTGGCAGAACTCTAGCCAAAAACATTCAGTACTTC | CASSRRFGRTLAKNIQYF
NA | TRBJ2-7 | TRBD2 | TRBV30 | TGTGCCTGGACCTCGGGAAGCGGGGACTACGAGCAGTACTTC | CAWTSGSGDYEQYF
NA | TRBJ2-7 | TRBD1 | TRBV7-2 | TGTGCCAGCAGCCCTAGAACCGGGACAGGGGGATACGAGCAGTACTTC | CASSPRTGTGGYEQYF
NA | TRBJ1-4 | NA | TRBV20-1 | TGCAGTGCTAGAGACCCCGGGACCAGGGGTGAAAAACTGTTTTTT | CSARDPGTRGEKLFF
NA | TRBJ2-5 | NA | TRBV7-9 | TGTGCCAGCAGCTTATGGCCCAGGGCGTCGGAGACCCAGTACTTC | CASSLWPRASETQYF
few | TRBJ2-3 | TRBD2 | TRBV7-6 | TGTGCCAGCAGCCCTGCCGGGGGGGATGTAGATACGCAGTATTTT | CASSPAGGDVDTQYF
NA | TRBJ2-5 | NA | TRBV10-3 | TGTGCCATCAAAAGTTCGGTAAACCAAGAGACCCAGTACTTC | CAIKSSVNQETQYF
NA | TRBJ2-5 | TRBD1 | TRBV19 | TGTGCCAGTAGGGGGACAGCCGCCTTGGAGACCCAGTACTTC | CASRGTAALETQYF
few | TRBJ2-3 | NA | TRBV7-8 | TGTGCCAGCAGCTCGTCCCTTAGCCGTCACACAGATACGCAGTATTTT | CASSSSLSRHTDTQYF